The T cell receptor (beta chain) under discussion was sequenced for a study of T cell changes during pregnancy in multiple sclerosis (dated by TCRdb to about 2019). Notes on the research overall: The study examined how the T cell repertoire changed over the course of pregnancy in women with multiple sclerosis.

Library preparation used the immunoSEQ multiplex PCR assay. TCRdb obtained this table from immuneACCESS and retained in-frame rearrangements with V and J assigned. These tables miss some clones; where compared with another copy, unresolved V genes account for less than half of the shortfall, and the remainder is unexplained. Counted in this sample were tens of thousands of clones; more than 75% of them appeared once. 8% to 9.5% of the sample lies in the top ten. Comment on this clone: Its antigen remains unidentified. Base quality data are lacking; no much larger clone is found one base away.

The germline V gene encodes CDR1 MRHNA and CDR2 SNTAGT. Unmatched junction bases come to 5, with V trimmed by 8 bases and J by 0 bases. The CDR3 measures 15 amino acids from cysteine to phenylalanine. Of the read, only the CDR3 DNA is kept; its 45 bases are in frame from base 1. The sequence was collected from a female donor with multiple sclerosis, enrolled in a pregnancy study. The sequence joins TRBV6-4 to TRBJ2-3, with 10 bases matching TRBD1. Specimen: CD8+ T cells from peripheral blood mononuclear cells, collected after pregnancy. Here is the DNA: TGTGCCAGCTCCCGGGACAGGGGAAGCACAGATACGCAGTATTTT. Its amino acids are CASSRDRGSTDTQYF.